This T cell receptor (beta chain) was profiled in a study of lymphopenia after photon versus proton radiotherapy. General study findings and limits: Post-nadir diversity loss with photons came from oligoclonal expansion, particularly CD8+ Temra cells.

This clone was found a few times. Its antigen is not known. The repertoire was sequenced with immunoSEQ multiplex PCR; TCRdb's copy has only in-frame clones and lacks some. The sample yields some 25,000 clones, 83% seen once. Germline V gives CDR1 SQVTM, CDR2 ANQGSEA. The junction had 9 bases not matched to a gene; V was cut back by 6 bases and J by 2 bases. This CDR3 is built from 17 residues. The sequence was obtained from a woman aged 45-60 years with pancreatic cancer. This material consisted of peripheral blood, taken from a patient treated with photon-based radiotherapy. This sequence joins TRBV29-1 and TRBJ2-1; 14 bases are shared with TRBD2. The CDR3 protein is CSVAGTSGSGAYNEQFF. As DNA, the CDR3 is TGCAGCGTGGCGGGGACTAGCGGGAGTGGGGCCTACAATGAGCAGTTCTTC.